This record looks at one TCR beta chain sequence and its context. The data originate from a study of OX40 agonist ivuxolimab in advanced cancers. Assay: immunoSEQ multiplex PCR; the TCRdb copy retains only in-frame clones and omits some. The top ten clones hold about a third of a sample with around 44,000 clones, around nine tenths of them seen once. V was clipped by 4 bases and J by 10 bases; unmatched bases: 9. CDR1 and CDR2 from the germline V gene are SGHNT and YYREEE (reference sequence). This CDR3 contains 14 residues. The source is an adult with an advanced solid tumor such as melanoma, head and neck, liver or kidney cancer. This specimen was CD4+ or CD8+ T cells sorted from blood, taken in a trial of the OX40 agonist ivuxolimab. The J gene is TRBJ2-1, the V gene TRBV5-4; 9 nucleotides line up with TRBD1. In nucleotides, the CDR3 is TGTGCCAGCAGCCAACCGGACAGGGGAGGGGAGCAGTTCTTC. Translation: CASSQPDRGGEQFF.